Detailed here is one T cell receptor beta chain. It lacks a known antigen. No much larger clone is present one base from it, and per-base qualities are unavailable. The record originates from a study of T cell repertoires in cytomegalovirus infection (dated by TCRdb to between 2017 and 2020). Context from the whole study: Peptide stimulations targeted recently identified HLA-C-restricted CMV epitopes, whose presentation resists viral immunomodulation, together with well-studied HLA-B-restricted epitopes. Donor HLA type was relevant to the analysis, because carriage of CMV infection together with the matching HLA type was indicated by public TCR beta signatures. Study-level results and caveats: The ex vivo response was dominated by HLA-C-restricted CMV-specific TCR beta clonotypes, which also provided the single most frequent clonotype in two of eight donors. Cumulative frequency of public TCR beta family members discriminated carriers of CMV infection plus the relevant HLA type in this cohort and an independent approximately 370-donor cohort.

CDR1 is given as SEHNR and CDR2 as FQNEAQ, both from the germline V gene (reference sequence). V and J lose 2 bases and 5 bases, and a span of 6 bases separates them. The CDR3, from cysteine to phenylalanine, totals 12 residues. Only the CDR3 DNA is retained, 36 bases long and in frame from the first base. The sequencer was an Illumina HiSeq 1500. Through fastp at Q25 and MiXCR, TCRdb rebuilt clones from the public reads, retaining in-frame beta chains. Duplicate CDR3 protein sequences are folded into a single record with the most common DNA and genes. The sample includes roughly 920,000 distinct CDR3 sequences, with approximately 31% observed a single time. More than 12% of the sample rests with the top ten. Per the publication, the treatment or condition label means: in vitro stimulation with specific CMV peptide epitopes to enrich CMV-specific T cells.

This TCR came from a human donor in good health (CMV status not recorded). Some clones in this sample may be carry-over from other donors' samples. The chain was built from TRBV7-9 and TRBJ1-1; the D gene lacks a confident call. The starting material was cultured CD8+ T cells from PBMCs, obtained from culture after CMV antigen stimulation. Read as DNA, the sequence is TGTGCCAGCAGCTTACCAGAGACTGAAGCTTTCTTT. It specifies CASSLPETEAFF.